This T cell receptor (beta chain) appears in the sequencing data of a study of OX40 agonist ivuxolimab in advanced cancers. In the study overall: As their treatment, patients were administered ivuxolimab, an agonistic anti-OX40 (CD134) antibody. Previous treatment with anti-PD-1, anti-PD-L1 or anti-CTLA-4 therapy was allowed; 40% had received some.

The CDR3 covers 18 residues. Germline V gives CDR1 SEHNR, CDR2 FQNEAQ (reference sequence). Trimming took 6 bases from V and 0 from J, leaving 20 bases between them. The table came from immunoSEQ multiplex PCR; TCRdb's copy has only in-frame clones and leaves some out. Among about 59,000 clones, about 90% were seen once, and the ten largest hold 0.37%. Remarks on this clone: The antigen remains undetermined.

Points from the study as a whole: Relative to CD4+ cells, CD8+ T cells on average had more expanded clones. Determination of antigen specificity was not performed for the expanded peripheral T cells.

The chain recombines TRBV7-9 with TRBJ1-4; tentative D call: TRBD1 (5 bases). The sequence was obtained from an adult with an advanced solid tumor such as melanoma, head and neck, liver or kidney cancer. Source: CD4+ or CD8+ T cells sorted from blood, taken in a trial of the OX40 agonist ivuxolimab. The CDR3 spells CASSKAWGRGATNEKLFF. The CDR3 DNA is TGTGCCAGCAGTAAAGCGTGGGGCAGAGGAGCAACTAATGAAAAACTGTTTTTT.